Below, 14 T cell receptor beta chains from the same sample are listed, as sequenced in a study of T cell responses to AZD1222 COVID-19 vaccine. Measured with immunoSEQ multiplex PCR; TCRdb has only the in-frame clones, and not every one. Of 110,000 to 150,000 clones listed, 75% to 90% are singletons. Here the sequenced sample was peripheral blood, taken on day 0 of AZD1222 vaccination. These receptors came from an adult in good health.

In this sample, this clone turned up once. V and J are TRBV5-4 and TRBJ2-1; D may be TRBD1 or TRBD2 (6 bases each). Germline CDR1 reads SGHNT; CDR2 reads YYREEE (reference sequence). The CDR3 loop spans 13 amino acids. In nucleotides, the CDR3 is TGTGCGAAGGGGTACCTGGGGGGCGATGAGCAGTTCTTC. This gives the protein CAKGYLGGDEQFF.

The sample holds one count of this clone. The rearrangement uses TRBV28 and TRBJ1-1; possibly TRBD1 for D (5 bases). V lost 7 bases and J lost 5, with 11 bases in between. Germline assignment: CDR1 MDHEN and CDR2 SYDVKM. The CDR3 totals 12 residues. CDR3: CASIRGVTEAFF. CDR3 nucleotide sequence: TGTGCCAGCATCAGAGGGGTGACTGAAGCTTTCTTT.

V is TRBV10-1 and J is TRBJ2-4; tentative D call: TRBD2 (6 bases). The CDR3 is 14 residues long. Trimming pared 5 bases from V and 5 bases from J, leaving 13 bases between. Germline lookup yields CDR1 WNHNN and CDR2 SYGVQD (reference sequence). Written as DNA, the CDR3 is TGCGCCAGCAGTCCCGGGGGTATTCAAAACATTCAGTACTTC. This codes for CASSPGGIQNIQYF.

The chain couples TRBV20-1 to TRBJ1-5; no clear D gene. The CDR3 is 14 residues long. Germline assignment: CDR1 DFQATT and CDR2 SNEGSKA (reference sequence). The V end was cut by 3 bases, the J end by 2 bases, with 11 bases between. The CDR3: CSASAREGNQPQHF. In nucleotides, the CDR3 is TGCAGTGCTAGTGCCCGGGAGGGCAATCAGCCCCAGCATTTT.

This chain uses TRBV18 with TRBJ1-2; 11 positions agree with TRBD1. The CDR3 consists of 15 residues. CDR1 and CDR2 from the germline V gene are KGHSH and LQKENI. V shed 10 bases, J shed 7 bases, and the junction held 14 bases outside the gene matches. DNA for the CDR3: TGTGCCACAGTAGAATCCCGGGACAGGGGGTCTGGCTACACCTTC. This sequence encodes CATVESRDRGSGYTF.

The chain uses TRBV5-6 and TRBJ1-1, with 9 bases identical to TRBD1. Unmatched junction bases numbered 9, after V lost 5 bases and J lost 10 bases. Looked up from germline, CDR1 is SGHDT and CDR2 is YYEEEE. The CDR3 runs 13 residues. The CDR3: CASSPGQGFSAFF. The CDR3 coding sequence is TGTGCCAGCAGTCCTGGACAGGGGTTTTCAGCTTTCTTT.

The rearrangement uses TRBV2 and TRBJ1-5; maybe TRBD1 (6 bases). The CDR3 length is 15 residues. The V end lost 7 bases, the J end lost 0 bases, and 13 bases lay between the germline ends. CDR1 SNHLY and CDR2 FYNNEI come from the germline V gene. CDR3 bases: TGTGCCAGCAAGAACGACAGGAATAGCAATCAGCCCCAGCATTTT. Amino acids: CASKNDRNSNQPQHF.

The chain carries TRBV5-1 and TRBJ2-1; 12 bases map to TRBD2. The CDR3 has 17 amino acids. Germline V gives CDR1 SGHRS, CDR2 YFSETQ. Losses at the gene ends were 4 bases for V and 2 bases for J; bases not matched to a gene: 7. The chain's CDR3 is CASSTQLAGGPYNEQFF. CDR3 in DNA: TGCGCCAGCAGCACCCAACTAGCGGGGGGTCCCTACAATGAGCAGTTCTTC. Variable domain in full (rest from reference TRBV5-1 and TRBJ2-1): KAGVTQTPRYLIKTRGQQVTLSCSPISGHRSVSWYQQTPGQGLQFLFEYFSETQRNKGNFPGRFSGRQFSNSRSEMNVSTLELGDSALYLCASSTQLAGGPYNEQFFGPGTRLTVL.

V usage is TRBV11-2 and J usage is TRBJ2-1; a weak D match, TRBD1 (6 bases). Germline loops: CDR1 SGHAT, CDR2 FQNNGV. The CDR3 contains 13 residues. V was trimmed by 7 bases and J by 8 bases, leaving 15 bases between them. The CDR3 loop reads CASKTTGNYEQFF. CDR3 nucleotides: TGTGCCAGCAAAACGACAGGAAATTATGAGCAGTTCTTC.

The genes are TRBV7-3 and TRBJ1-2; no clear D gene. V was pared by 3 bases and J by 5 bases, with 10 bases between. There are 13 residues in the CDR3. Germline assignment: CDR1 SGHTA and CDR2 FQGTGA. CDR3 in DNA: TGTGCCAGCAGCTTGGATTCTGGGTATGGCTACACCTTC. Translating it yields CASSLDSGYGYTF.

The chain joins TRBV5-1 to TRBJ1-1; tentatively, D is TRBD1 (6 bases). V shed 3 bases and J shed 5 bases, with 14 bases lying between them. This CDR3 is 14 amino acids long. CDR1 and CDR2 (germline): SGHRS, YFSETQ. The CDR3 reads CASSWRDTGTEAFF. The CDR3, as DNA: TGCGCCAGCAGCTGGAGGGACACCGGGACTGAAGCTTTCTTT.

The V call is TRBV5-6, the J call TRBJ2-2; 8 positions agree with TRBD1. This CDR3 spans 14 amino acids. V was clipped by 4 bases and J by 5 bases; unmatched bases: 4. The germline CDR1 and CDR2 sequences are SGHDT and YYEEEE. The CDR3 nucleotides read TGTGCCAGCAGCCGCGGACAGGGTACCGGGGAGCTGTTTTTT. Translating gives CASSRGQGTGELFF.

V is TRBV2 and J is TRBJ2-7, with TRBD1 as a possible D gene (6 bases). There are 13 residues in the CDR3. Germline loops: CDR1 SNHLY, CDR2 FYNNEI. Trimming removed 6 bases from V and 2 bases from J, with 11 bases in between. The CDR3 protein is CASSRDNPYEQYF. The CDR3 coding sequence is TGTGCCAGCAGCCGGGACAACCCCTACGAGCAGTACTTC.

The J gene is TRBJ1-5, the V gene TRBV30, with D uncertain. The germline V and J ends were trimmed by 4 bases and 0 bases, with 16 bases remaining between them. This CDR3 contains 16 residues. Germline CDR1 reads GTSNPN; CDR2 reads SVGIG (reference sequence). The CDR3 here is CAWKSPGRGSNQPQHF. The CDR3 DNA sequence: TGTGCCTGGAAGTCTCCCGGGCGCGGTAGCAATCAGCCCCAGCATTTT. The entire variable domain, with the rest obtained from reference TRBV30 and TRBJ1-5, is as follows: SQTIHQWPATLVQPVGSPLSLECTVEGTSNPNLYWYRQAAGRGLQLLFYSVGIGQISSEVPQNLSASRPQDRQFILSSKKLLLSDSGFYLCAWKSPGRGSNQPQHFGDGTRLSIL.